This T cell receptor beta chain was found in a study of T cell repertoires in cytomegalovirus infection. Study summary: The study used recently identified HLA-C-restricted and well-studied HLA-B-restricted CMV epitopes. Indications of both CMV infection and matching HLA type were provided by public TCR beta signatures. Study results and limitations: Using cumulative public TCR beta family frequency, the authors identified those who carried CMV together with the relevant HLA. Within the response measured ex vivo, HLA-C-restricted CMV-specific TCR beta clonotypes were dominant.

On this clonotype: Antigen unknown.

TCRdb reprocessed the reads via MiXCR and lists one record per CDR3 protein. Of approximately 470,000 distinct CDR3 sequences listed, about 42% are singletons. The CDR3 totals 17 residues. Germline V lookup: CDR1 SGHTA, CDR2 FQGNSA. With 6 bases clipped from V and 6 bases from J, the junction kept 8 bases outside the gene matches. The specimen comprised cultured PBMCs, sampled from culture after CMV antigen stimulation. This clonotype originated in a human donor in good health (CMV status not recorded). Some clones in this sample may be carry-over from other donors' samples. This rearrangement joins TRBV7-2 to TRBJ2-4; 16 positions agree with TRBD2. Here the CDR3 DNA reads TGTGCCAGCAGTTCGGGACTAGCGGGGGGGATGACAAACATTCAGTACTTC. It is translated as CASSSGLAGGMTNIQYF.